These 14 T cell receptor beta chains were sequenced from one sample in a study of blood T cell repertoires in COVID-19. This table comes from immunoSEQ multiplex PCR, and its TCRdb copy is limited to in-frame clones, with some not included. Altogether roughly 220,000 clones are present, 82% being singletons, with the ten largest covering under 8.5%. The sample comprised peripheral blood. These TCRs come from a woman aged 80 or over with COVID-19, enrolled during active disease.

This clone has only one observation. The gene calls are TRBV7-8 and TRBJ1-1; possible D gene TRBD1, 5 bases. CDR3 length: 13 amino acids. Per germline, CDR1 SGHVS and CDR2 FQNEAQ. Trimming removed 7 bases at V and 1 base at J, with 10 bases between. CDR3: CASNLGGNTEAFF. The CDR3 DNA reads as TGTGCCAGCAACCTCGGGGGGAACACTGAAGCTTTCTTT.

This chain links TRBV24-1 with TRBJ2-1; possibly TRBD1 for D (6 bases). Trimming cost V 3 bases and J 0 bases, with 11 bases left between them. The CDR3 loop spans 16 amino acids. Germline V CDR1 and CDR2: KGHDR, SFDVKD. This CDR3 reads CATSDVIGGSYNEQFF. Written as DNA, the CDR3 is TGTGCCACCAGTGATGTTATAGGGGGCTCCTACAATGAGCAGTTCTTC.

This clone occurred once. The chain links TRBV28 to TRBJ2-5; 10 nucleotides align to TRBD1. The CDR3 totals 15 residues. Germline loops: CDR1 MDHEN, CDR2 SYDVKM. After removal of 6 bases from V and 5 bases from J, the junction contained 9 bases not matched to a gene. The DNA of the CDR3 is TGTGCCAGCAGAACCAGGGACAGGGGTGCTGAGACCCAGTACTTC. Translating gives CASRTRDRGAETQYF.

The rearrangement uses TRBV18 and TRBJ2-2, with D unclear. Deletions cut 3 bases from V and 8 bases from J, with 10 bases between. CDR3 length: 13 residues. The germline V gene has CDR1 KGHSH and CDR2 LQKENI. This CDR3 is CASSPMTSGELFF. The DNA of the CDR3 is TGTGCCAGCTCACCGATGACATCTGGGGAGCTGTTTTTT.

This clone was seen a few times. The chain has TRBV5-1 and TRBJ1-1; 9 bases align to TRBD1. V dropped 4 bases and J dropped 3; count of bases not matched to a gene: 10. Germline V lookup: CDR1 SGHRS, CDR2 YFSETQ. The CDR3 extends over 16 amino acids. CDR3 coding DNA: TGCGCCAGCAGCCGCCGAGGACAGGGGAGGGACACTGAAGCTTTCTTT. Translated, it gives CASSRRGQGRDTEAFF.

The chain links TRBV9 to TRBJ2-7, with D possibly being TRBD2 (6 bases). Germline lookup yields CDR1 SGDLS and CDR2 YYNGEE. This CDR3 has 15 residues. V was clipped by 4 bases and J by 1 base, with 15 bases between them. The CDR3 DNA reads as TGTGCCAGCAGCAGAAGCGGGCTGCCATCCTACGAGCAGTACTTC. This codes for CASSRSGLPSYEQYF.

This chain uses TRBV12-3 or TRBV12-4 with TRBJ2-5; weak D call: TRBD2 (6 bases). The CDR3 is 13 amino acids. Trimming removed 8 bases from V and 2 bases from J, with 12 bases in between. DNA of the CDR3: TGTGCCAGCCTCCCGGGACTTCAAGAGACCCAGTACTTC. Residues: CASLPGLQETQYF.

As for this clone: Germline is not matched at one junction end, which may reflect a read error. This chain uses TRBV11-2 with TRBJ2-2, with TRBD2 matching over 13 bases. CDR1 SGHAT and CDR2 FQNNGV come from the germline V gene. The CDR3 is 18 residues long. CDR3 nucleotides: TGTGCCAGCAGCCACGTCTCCGGGACTAGCGGGAACAACGGGGAGCTGTTTTTT. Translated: CASSHVSGTSGNNGELFF.

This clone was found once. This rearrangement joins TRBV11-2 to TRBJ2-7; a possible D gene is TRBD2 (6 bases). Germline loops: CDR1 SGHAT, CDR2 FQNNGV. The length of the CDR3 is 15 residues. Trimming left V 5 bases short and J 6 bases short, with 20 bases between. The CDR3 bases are TGTGCCAGCAGCCTAGGGCGGGGCCGGGCGGGCGAGCAGTACTTC. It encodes CASSLGRGRAGEQYF. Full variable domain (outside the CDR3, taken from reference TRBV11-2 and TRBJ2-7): EAGVAQSPRYKIIEKRQSVAFWCNPISGHATLYWYQQILGQGPKLLIQFQNNGVVDDSQLPKDRFSAERLKGVDSTLKIQPAKLEDSAVYLCASSLGRGRAGEQYFGPGTRLTVT.

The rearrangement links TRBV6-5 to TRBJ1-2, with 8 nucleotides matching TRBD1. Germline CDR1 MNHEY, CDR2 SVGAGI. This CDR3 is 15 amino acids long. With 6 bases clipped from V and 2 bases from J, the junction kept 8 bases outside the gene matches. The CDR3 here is CASRARQGLNYGYTF. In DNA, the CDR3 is TGTGCCAGCAGGGCCCGACAGGGGCTGAACTATGGCTACACCTTC.

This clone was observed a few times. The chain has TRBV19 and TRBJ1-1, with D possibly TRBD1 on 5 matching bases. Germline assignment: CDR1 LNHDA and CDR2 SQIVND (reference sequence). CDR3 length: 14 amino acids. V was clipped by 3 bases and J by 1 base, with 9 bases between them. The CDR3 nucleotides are TGTGCCAGTAGTATTGGAGGGGCGAACACTGAAGCTTTCTTT. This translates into CASSIGGANTEAFF. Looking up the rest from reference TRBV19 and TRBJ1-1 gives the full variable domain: DGGITQSPKYLFRKEGQNVTLSCEQNLNHDAMYWYRQDPGQGLRLIYYSQIVNDFQKGDIAEGYSVSREKKESFPLTVTSAQKNPTAFYLCASSIGGANTEAFFGQGTRLTVV.

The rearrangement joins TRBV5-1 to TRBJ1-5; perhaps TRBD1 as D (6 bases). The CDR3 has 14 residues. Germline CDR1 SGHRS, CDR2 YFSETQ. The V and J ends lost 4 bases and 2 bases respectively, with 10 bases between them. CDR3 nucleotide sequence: TGCGCCAGCAGCGTGTCAGGGGGCAATCAGCCCCAGCATTTT. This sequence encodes CASSVSGGNQPQHF. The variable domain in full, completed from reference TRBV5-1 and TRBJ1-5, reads KAGVTQTPRYLIKTRGQQVTLSCSPISGHRSVSWYQQTPGQGLQFLFEYFSETQRNKGNFPGRFSGRQFSNSRSEMNVSTLELGDSALYLCASSVSGGNQPQHFGDGTRLSIL.

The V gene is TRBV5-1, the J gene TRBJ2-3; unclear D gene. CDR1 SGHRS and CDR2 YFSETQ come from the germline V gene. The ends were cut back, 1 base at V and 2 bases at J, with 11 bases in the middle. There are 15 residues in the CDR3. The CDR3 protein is CASSLNGLLTDTQYF. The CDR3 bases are TGCGCCAGCAGCTTGAACGGTCTCCTCACAGATACGCAGTATTTT.

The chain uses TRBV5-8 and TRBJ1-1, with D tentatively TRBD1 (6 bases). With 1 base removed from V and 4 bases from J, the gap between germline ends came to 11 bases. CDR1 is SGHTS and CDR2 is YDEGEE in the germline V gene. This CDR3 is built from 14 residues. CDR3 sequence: CASSLFGGGTEAFF. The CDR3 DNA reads TGTGCCAGCAGCTTGTTTGGGGGCGGCACTGAAGCTTTCTTT.